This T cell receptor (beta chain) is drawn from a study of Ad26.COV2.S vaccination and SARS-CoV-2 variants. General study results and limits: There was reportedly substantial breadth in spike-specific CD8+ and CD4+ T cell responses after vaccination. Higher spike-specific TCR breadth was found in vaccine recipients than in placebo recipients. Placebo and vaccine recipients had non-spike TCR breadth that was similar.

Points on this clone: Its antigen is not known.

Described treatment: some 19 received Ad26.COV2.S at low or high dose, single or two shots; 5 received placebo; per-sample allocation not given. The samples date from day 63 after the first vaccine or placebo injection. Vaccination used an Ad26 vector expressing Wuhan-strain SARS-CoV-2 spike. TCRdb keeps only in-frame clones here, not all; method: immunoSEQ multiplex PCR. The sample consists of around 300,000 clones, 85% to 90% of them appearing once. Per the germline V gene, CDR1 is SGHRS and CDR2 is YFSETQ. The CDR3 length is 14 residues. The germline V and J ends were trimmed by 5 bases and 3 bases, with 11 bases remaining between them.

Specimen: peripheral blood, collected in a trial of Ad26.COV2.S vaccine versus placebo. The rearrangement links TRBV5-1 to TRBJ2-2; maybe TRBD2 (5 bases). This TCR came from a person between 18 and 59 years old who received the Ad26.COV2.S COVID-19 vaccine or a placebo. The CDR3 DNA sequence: TGCGCCAGCAGAGTGAGCGGACACACCGGGGAGCTGTTTTTT. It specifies CASRVSGHTGELFF.